This T cell receptor beta chain was identified during a study of OX40 agonist ivuxolimab in advanced cancers. With respect to this clone: What it binds is unknown.

Points from the study as a whole: CD8+ T cells (on average) carried more expanded clones than CD4+ T cells. Clonal expansion by week 6 occurred in CD4+ and CD8+ blood T cells (at 0.1 to 3.0 mg/kg).

Trimming left V 10 bases short and J 0 bases short, with 20 bases between. Germline values: CDR1 SNHLY, CDR2 FYNNEI. CDR3 length: 16 residues. The timepoints at which blood was sampled were baseline, cycle 4 day 1, and cycle 7 day 1. Measured with immunoSEQ multiplex PCR; TCRdb has only the in-frame clones, and not every one. The data contain approximately 68,000 clones, around 80% of them singletons. The sequences come from CD4+ or CD8+ T cells sorted from blood, collected in a trial of the OX40 agonist ivuxolimab. The TCR was taken from an adult with an advanced solid tumor such as melanoma, head and neck, liver or kidney cancer. This sequence joins TRBV2 and TRBJ2-3; a possible D gene is TRBD2 (5 bases). The CDR3, as DNA: TGTGCCACCAAGATTCGGGCTAGCTTTAGCACAGATACGCAGTATTTT. Its protein is CATKIRASFSTDTQYF.